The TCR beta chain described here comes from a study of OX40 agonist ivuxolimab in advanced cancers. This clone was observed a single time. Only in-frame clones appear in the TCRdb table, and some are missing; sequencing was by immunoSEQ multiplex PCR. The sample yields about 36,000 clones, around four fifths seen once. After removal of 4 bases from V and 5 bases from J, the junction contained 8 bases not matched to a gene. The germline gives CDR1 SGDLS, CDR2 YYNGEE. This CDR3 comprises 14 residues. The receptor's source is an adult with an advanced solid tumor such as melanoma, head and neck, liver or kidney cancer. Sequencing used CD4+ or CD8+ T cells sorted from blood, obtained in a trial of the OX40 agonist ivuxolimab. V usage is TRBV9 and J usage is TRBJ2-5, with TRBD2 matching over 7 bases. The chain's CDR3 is CASSSPGGRETQYF. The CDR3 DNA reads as TGTGCCAGCAGCAGCCCGGGGGGTCGGGAGACCCAGTACTTC.